The T cell receptor beta chain under discussion was sequenced for a study of shared clonotypes between healthy human individuals. CD45RO-negative CD8 cells positively selected for CCR7 made up the naive population, which excluded terminally differentiated effector memory CD45RA+ cells. For each subset, genomic DNA was distributed in equal portions over several immunoSEQ plates. Sequencing used immunoSEQ multiplex PCR; TCRdb keeps in-frame clones, though not all of them. Of about 2.1 million clones listed, 93% are singletons. The CDR3 covers 12 residues. V lost 6 bases and J 4 bases, leaving 7 bases between the germline ends. The germline V gene encodes CDR1 SEHNR and CDR2 FQNEAQ (reference sequence).

V is TRBV7-9 and J is TRBJ2-1, with D unresolved. The sequencing input was naive CD8+ T cells from PBMCs. This TCR was recovered from a man between 18 and 35 years old in good health. Some clones in this sample may be carry-over from other donors' samples. CDR3 sequence: CASSPKYNEQFF. Written as DNA, the CDR3 is TGTGCCAGCAGTCCTAAGTACAATGAGCAGTTCTTC.